This T cell receptor (beta chain) was sequenced for a study of blood T cell repertoires in COVID-19. Study-level information: Sources were T cells, B-cell-depleted T cells, or PBMCs; the material itself was cDNA or gDNA.

In the original workflow: Nucleated cell number was recorded as an estimate derived from reference gene primer amplification. TCRdb's table, derived via immunoSEQ multiplex PCR, lists solely in-frame clones and lacks some. For V, J and clone size, that table is used; D and trimming come from the DNA. Of fewer than 120,000 clones in the sample, roughly nine tenths were seen once. The specimen was peripheral blood. This TCR came from a human donor in a cohort sampled during active COVID-19.

CDR3 loop: CASRGAEIYGYTF. The CDR3 nucleotides read TGTGCCAGCCGGGGAGCAGAAATCTATGGCTACACCTTC. This chain connects TRBV6-5 to TRBJ1-2; no definite D call. CDR3 size: 13 residues. V lost 8 bases to trimming and J lost 4 bases, with 14 bases between them. Germline CDR1 MNHEY, CDR2 SVGAGI.